The 27 T cell receptor beta chains listed next were all sequenced from one sample in a study of regulatory T cells in long-lasting Graves disease. To make TCR beta libraries, researchers used iRepertoire HTBI primers and Arm-PCR of CDR3 regions. MiXCR, run by TCRdb on the multiplex PCR reads, gives a single entry per CDR3 protein. The sample lists 300,000 to 500,000 distinct CDR3 sequences; around 21% were seen once. Sample time point: persistent/refractory GD, antithyroid drugs over 5 years with positive TRAb. RNA isolated from PBMCs was used to make the TCR library. The sequencing used peripheral blood mononuclear cells (PBMCs), collected when the disease was refractory, from a patient treated with antithyroid drugs. These receptors were collected from a female donor with Graves disease.

This clonotype was observed at least ten times. The CDR3 coding sequence is TGTGCCAGCAGCGACCGGGGGAGGGCCGAGGAGACCCAGTACTTC. Its translation is CASSDRGRAEETQYF. The gene calls are TRBV7-2 and TRBJ2-5; 7 bases match TRBD2. Germline V lookup: CDR1 SGHTA, CDR2 FQGNSA. Losses at the gene ends were 5 bases for V and 5 bases for J; bases not matched to a gene: 11. CDR3 length: 15 amino acids.

This clonotype was seen ten or more times. The chain joins TRBV6-1 to TRBJ1-1; perhaps TRBD1 as D (5 bases). The germline gives CDR1 MNHNS, CDR2 SASEGT. Trimming cost V 2 bases and J 2 bases, with 15 bases left between them. The CDR3 is 16 residues long. The CDR3 protein is CASSEPARQSNTEAFF. The CDR3 nucleotides read TGTGCCAGCAGTGAACCAGCGAGACAGTCAAACACTGAAGCTTTCTTT.

This clonotype was counted ten times or more. The chain carries TRBV20-1 and TRBJ2-7; possibly TRBD2 for D (5 bases). The germline CDR1 and CDR2 sequences are DFQATT and SNEGSKA (reference sequence). V was clipped by 1 base and J by 0 bases, with 7 bases between them. CDR3 length equals 13 residues. CDR3 coding DNA: TGCAGTGCTAGAGGTGGGAGCTCCTACGAGCAGTACTTC. Amino acids: CSARGGSSYEQYF.

The table lists this clonotype with a few counts. The chain employs TRBV7-2 and TRBJ1-4; D might be TRBD1 (5 bases). V was shortened by 5 bases and J by 2 bases, with 15 bases between the two germline ends. This CDR3 region has 16 residues. Germline-derived CDR1 and CDR2 are SGHTA and FQGNSA. The CDR3 loop reads CASSLSGARTNEKLFF. In DNA form, the CDR3 reads TGTGCCAGCAGCCTCAGTGGGGCGCGGACTAATGAAAAACTGTTTTTT.

V is TRBV9 and J is TRBJ1-2, with TRBD1 identical over 8 bases. This CDR3 comprises 14 residues. The ends lost 3 bases at V and 4 bases at J; junction bases unmatched: 5. From germline, CDR1 is SGDLS and CDR2 YYNGEE. In nucleotides, the CDR3 is TGTGCCAGCAGCGCGACAGGGGTGACCTATGGCTACACCTTC. Protein: CASSATGVTYGYTF.

There are many counts of this clonotype. The chain joins TRBV27 to TRBJ2-5; D not resolved. The CDR3 is made up of 11 amino acids. V was pared by 2 bases and J by 8 bases, with 6 bases between. CDR1 MNHEY and CDR2 SMNVEV come from the germline V gene (reference sequence). Written as DNA, the CDR3 is TGTGCCAGCAGTTTAGGGCATACCCAGTACTTC. This encodes CASSLGHTQYF.

The chain's CDR3 is CASSYPPTYNEQFF. The CDR3, as DNA: TGTGCCAGCAGTTACCCCCCAACCTACAATGAGCAGTTCTTC. The chain uses TRBV6-2 or TRBV6-3 and TRBJ2-1; D remains unclear. CDR3 length: 14 residues. The V gene lost 2 bases and the J gene lost 2 bases, with 7 bases spanning the gap. Looked up from germline, CDR1 is MNHEY and CDR2 is SVGEGT.

This clonotype has just a few counts. CDR3 in amino acids: CAISPAGLAGNEQFF. CDR3 sequence (DNA): TGTGCCATCAGTCCGGCGGGACTAGCGGGTAATGAGCAGTTCTTC. The rearrangement joins TRBV10-3 to TRBJ2-1; 12 bases agree with TRBD2. CDR3 length: 15 residues. Unmatched junction bases numbered 6, after V lost 5 bases and J lost 7 bases. Per germline, CDR1 ENHRY and CDR2 SYGVKD.

This clonotype occurred many times. J is TRBJ2-7 and V is TRBV7-2; unclear D gene. The CDR3 length is 14 residues. The V end was cut by 2 bases, the J end by 4 bases, with 12 bases between. Germline CDR1 is SGHTA and CDR2 is FQGNSA. CDR3 region: CASSLFDGGYEQYF. CDR3 coding DNA: TGTGCCAGCAGCTTATTTGATGGCGGTTACGAGCAGTACTTC.

CDR3 protein: CASSPLRGGANVLTF. CDR3 sequence (DNA): TGCGCCAGCAGCCCCCTGAGGGGTGGGGCCAACGTCCTGACTTTC. This chain links TRBV4-3 with TRBJ2-6; D may correspond to TRBD1 or TRBD2 (5 bases each). CDR1 LGHNA and CDR2 YSLEER come from the germline V gene. V was trimmed by 4 bases and J by 3 bases, leaving 10 bases between them. The CDR3 is made up of 15 amino acids.

This clonotype has a count of ten or more. The chain joins TRBV2 to TRBJ2-2; no clear D. The germline gives CDR1 SNHLY, CDR2 FYNNEI. The CDR3 has 13 amino acids. With 7 bases removed from V and 4 bases from J, the gap between germline ends came to 10 bases. Here the CDR3 DNA reads TGTGCCAGCACGTGGCTGGGCACCGGGGAGCTGTTTTTT. The encoded protein is CASTWLGTGELFF.

This clonotype was seen a few times. CDR3 sequence (DNA): TGCAGCGCCCTACGACCCCCCTACGAGCAGTACTTC. Protein product: CSALRPPYEQYF. The gene calls are TRBV29-1 and TRBJ2-7; D gene unclear. The germline V gene encodes CDR1 SQVTM and CDR2 ANQGSEA. The CDR3 sequence is 12 residues long. Trimming removed 7 bases at V and 2 bases at J, with 12 bases between.

This clonotype has just a few counts. This rearrangement joins TRBV28 to TRBJ1-3; D remains ambiguous. Germline V gene sequence: CDR1 MDHEN, CDR2 SYDVKM. Trimming shortened V by 1 base and J by 0 bases, and 10 bases separated the two germline ends. The CDR3 is made up of 16 amino acids. CDR3 protein: CASSLYGKSSGNTIYF. CDR3 in DNA: TGTGCCAGCAGTTTATATGGCAAGAGCTCTGGAAACACCATATATTTT.

The gene calls are TRBV14 and TRBJ1-5, with D possibly matching TRBD1 (5 bases). The CDR3 sequence is 17 residues long. V was clipped by 0 bases and J by 0 bases, with 12 bases between them. The germline CDR1 and CDR2 sequences are SGHDN and FVKESK. CDR3 in amino acids: CASSQDQGRSSNQPQHF. CDR3 DNA sequence: TGTGCCAGCAGCCAAGACCAGGGACGGAGTAGCAATCAGCCCCAGCATTTT.

This clonotype has only a few counts. The V call is TRBV30, the J call TRBJ1-5, with D maybe TRBD1 (5 bases). From germline, CDR1 is GTSNPN and CDR2 SVGIG (reference sequence). The CDR3 runs 13 residues. V lost 3 bases and J 5 bases, leaving 11 bases between the germline ends. In DNA form, the CDR3 reads TGTGCCTGGAGCGCGGGGGATTATCAGCCCCAGCATTTT. It specifies CAWSAGDYQPQHF.

This clonotype was found many times. The rearrangement joins TRBV28 to TRBJ2-7; TRBD2 is a possible D gene (5 bases). Deletions cut 6 bases from V and 3 bases from J, with 18 bases between. Germline CDR1 reads MDHEN; CDR2 reads SYDVKM. This CDR3 has 15 amino acids. This CDR3 is CASSPGVAGGYEQYF. Here the CDR3 DNA reads TGTGCCAGCAGCCCCGGGGTCGCAGGAGGCTACGAGCAGTACTTC.

The chain uses TRBV7-2 and TRBJ2-4; 11 bases agree with TRBD1. CDR1 and CDR2 (germline): SGHTA, FQGNSA. With 4 bases clipped from V and 8 bases from J, the junction kept 10 bases outside the gene matches. The CDR3 extends over 16 amino acids. Here the CDR3 reads CASSSRTGGGIDIQYF. The CDR3, as DNA: TGTGCCAGCAGCTCGCGGACAGGGGGCGGCATTGACATTCAGTACTTC.

This clonotype appeared many times. CDR3 region: CASSIRQGISSYNSPLHF. Here the CDR3 DNA reads TGTGCCAGCAGTATCCGACAGGGGATAAGCTCCTATAATTCACCCCTCCACTTT. This chain links TRBV6-1 with TRBJ1-6, with TRBD1 matching over 8 bases. This CDR3 has 18 residues. CDR1 is MNHNS and CDR2 is SASEGT in the germline V gene. Unmatched junction bases numbered 9, after V lost 5 bases and J lost 0 bases.

This clonotype has a count of ten or more. The gene calls are TRBV6-2 or TRBV6-3 and TRBJ2-5; possibly TRBD2 for D (6 bases). The length of the CDR3 is 13 residues. V lost 5 bases to trimming and J lost 9 bases, with 16 bases between them. Germline V gene lookup returns CDR1 MNHEY and CDR2 SVGEGT. Here the CDR3 DNA reads TGTGCCAGCAGTACCGGGACTGGAGGGGCCCAGTACTTC. Translating it yields CASSTGTGGAQYF.

The gene calls are TRBV7-2 and TRBJ1-5, with D perhaps TRBD1 (5 bases). V dropped 0 bases and J dropped 5 bases, with 11 bases sitting between them. Germline CDR1 SGHTA, CDR2 FQGNSA. The CDR3 loop spans 15 amino acids. In DNA form, the CDR3 reads TGTGCCAGCAGCTTAGCGTGGGGGAGAGATCAGCCCCAGCATTTT. Amino acid sequence: CASSLAWGRDQPQHF.

The gene calls are TRBV18 and TRBJ1-4; D ambiguous. Between the trimmed V and J ends, which lost 3 bases and 6 bases, there was a span of 8 bases. Germline CDR1 reads KGHSH; CDR2 reads LQKENI. The length of the CDR3 is 13 residues. The chain's CDR3 is CASSPPTDEKLFF. CDR3 bases: TGTGCCAGCTCACCCCCGACCGATGAAAAACTGTTTTTT.

The gene calls are TRBV2 and TRBJ1-1, with a tentative D call TRBD1 (5 bases). Germline CDR1 and CDR2: SNHLY and FYNNEI. The CDR3 runs to 14 residues. The V gene lost 9 bases and the J gene lost 0 bases, with 14 bases spanning the gap. The CDR3 region is CARATGTLNTEAFF. The CDR3 DNA sequence: TGTGCCAGAGCAACCGGGACTCTGAACACTGAAGCTTTCTTT.

The sample holds a few counts of this clonotype. The chain joins TRBV28 to TRBJ2-1, with D possibly matching TRBD2 (6 bases). Between the trimmed V and J ends, which lost 6 bases and 6 bases, there was a span of 15 bases. The CDR3 extends over 14 amino acids. Germline V gives CDR1 MDHEN, CDR2 SYDVKM. For the CDR3, the DNA is TGTGCCAGCAGGGGACTTAAGACGGCCAATGAGCAGTTCTTC. Translated, it gives CASRGLKTANEQFF.

The genes are TRBV28 and TRBJ2-3; D is possibly TRBD1 or TRBD2 (6 bases each). Looked up from germline, CDR1 is MDHEN and CDR2 is SYDVKM. V was shortened by 5 bases and J by 0 bases, with 18 bases between the two germline ends. This CDR3 contains 17 residues. For the CDR3, the DNA is TGTGCCAGCAGTCCCTTTCGTCAGGGGACTAGCACAGATACGCAGTATTTT. This sequence encodes CASSPFRQGTSTDTQYF.

In its sample, this clonotype was seen many times. This chain links TRBV3-1 with TRBJ1-2, with 7 nucleotides matching TRBD1. Trimming removed 4 bases from V and 6 bases from J; junction bases left unmatched: 11. The germline CDR1 and CDR2 sequences are LGHDT and YNNKEL (reference sequence). This CDR3 has 15 amino acids. As DNA, the CDR3 is TGTGCCAGCAGCCTGCGTGAGACAGGGCTGCATGGCTACACCTTC. Its protein product is CASSLRETGLHGYTF.

The table lists this clonotype with many counts. The J gene is TRBJ1-1, the V gene TRBV29-1; 10 bases are a match to TRBD1. The CDR3 consists of 14 residues. Per germline, CDR1 SQVTM and CDR2 ANQGSEA. J lost 5 bases, V lost 6 bases, and 9 bases had no gene match. The CDR3 DNA follows: TGCAGCGTCGGCGACAGGGGGCTTTGGACTGAAGCTTTCTTT. Protein product: CSVGDRGLWTEAFF.

This chain connects TRBV6-2 or TRBV6-3 to TRBJ2-1; 8 bases line up with TRBD2. CDR1 and CDR2 (germline): MNHEY, SVGEGT. J lost 9 bases, V lost 0 bases, and 7 bases had no gene match. The CDR3 consists of 15 residues. The CDR3 nucleotides are TGTGCCAGCAGTTACTCGAGCAGCGGGAGAAGTGAGCAGTTCTTC. Translated: CASSYSSSGRSEQFF.